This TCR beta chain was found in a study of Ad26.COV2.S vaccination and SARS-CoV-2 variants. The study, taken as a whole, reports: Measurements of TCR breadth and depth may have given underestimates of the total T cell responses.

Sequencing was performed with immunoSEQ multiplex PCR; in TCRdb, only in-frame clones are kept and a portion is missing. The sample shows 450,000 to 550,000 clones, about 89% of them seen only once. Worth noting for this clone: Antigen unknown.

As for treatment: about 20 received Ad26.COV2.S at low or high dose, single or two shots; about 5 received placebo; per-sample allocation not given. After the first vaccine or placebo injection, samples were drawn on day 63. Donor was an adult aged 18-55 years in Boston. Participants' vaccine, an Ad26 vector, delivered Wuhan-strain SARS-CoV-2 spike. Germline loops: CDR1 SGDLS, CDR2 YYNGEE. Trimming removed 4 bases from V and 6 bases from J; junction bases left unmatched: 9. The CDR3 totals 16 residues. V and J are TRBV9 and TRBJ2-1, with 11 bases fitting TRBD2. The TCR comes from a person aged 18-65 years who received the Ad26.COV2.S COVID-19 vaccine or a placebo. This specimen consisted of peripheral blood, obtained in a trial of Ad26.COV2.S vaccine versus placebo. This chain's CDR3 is CASSPRLAGLINEQFF. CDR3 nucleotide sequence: TGTGCCAGCAGCCCCCGACTAGCGGGGCTAATCAATGAGCAGTTCTTC.